A selection of T cell receptor beta chains follows, all from one sample in a study of Graves' ophthalmopathy and Graves' hyperthyroidism. Each CDR3 protein is one row after TCRdb ran MiXCR on the multiplex PCR reads. The sample consists of roughly 610,000 distinct CDR3 sequences, approximately 22% of them appearing once. The sequenced sample was peripheral blood. These receptors were collected from a woman aged 18-29 years with stable Graves' hyperthyroidism. Some clones in this sample may be carry-over from other donors' samples. CDR3s include the opening cysteine and the closing phenylalanine or tryptophan. The order of the fields is CDR3 protein, CDR3 DNA, D gene, clone size, J gene, V gene, CDR3 length. The D gene is left open where the match is weak. Clone sizes are given selectively: once, few, many, or a class where the clone is expanded.

CASRTGGAYEQYF,TGTGCCAGCAGGACAGGGGGAGCCTACGAGCAGTACTTC,TRBD1,many,TRBJ2-7,TRBV6-2/TRBV6-3,13
CASSRTGVRLFYGYTF,TGTGCCAGTAGTAGGACAGGGGTACGCCTATTCTATGGCTACACCTTC,TRBD1,NA,TRBJ1-2,TRBV19,16
CASSGRGLGRRLTTEAFF,TGTGCCAGCAGCGGACGAGGACTCGGACGGCGACTGACCACTGAAGCTTTCTTT,NA,few,TRBJ1-1,TRBV7-8,18
CSARVDTNQNIKYF,TGCAGTGCTAGAGTAGACACGAACCAAAACATTAAGTACTTC,NA,many,TRBJ2-4,TRBV20-1,14
CSARYRMAGNTIYF,TGCAGTGCTAGATACAGGATGGCTGGAAACACCATATATTTT,NA,many,TRBJ1-3,TRBV20-1,14
CAWSVPSYEQYF,TGTGCCTGGAGTGTACCGAGCTACGAGCAGTACTTC,NA,many,TRBJ2-7,TRBV30,12
CASSLARTSGGTEQYF,TGCGCCAGCAGCTTGGCGAGGACTAGCGGGGGTACCGAGCAGTACTTC,TRBD2,many,TRBJ2-7,TRBV5-1,16
CASSPGLISGNTIYF,TGTGCCAGCAGTCCGGGACTGATCTCTGGAAACACCATATATTTT,NA,NA,TRBJ1-3,TRBV27,15
CASRLFGDGYEQYF,TGTGCCAGCAGACTCTTTGGGGACGGCTACGAGCAGTACTTC,NA,many,TRBJ2-7,TRBV6-2/TRBV6-3,14
CASSRTGSSGNTIYF,TGTGCCAGCAGTAGGACAGGGAGCTCTGGAAACACCATATATTTT,TRBD1,many,TRBJ1-3,TRBV6-5,15
CASTSNAGSYEQYF,TGTGCCAGCACTTCGAACGCAGGTAGCTACGAGCAGTACTTC,NA,many,TRBJ2-7,TRBV12-3/TRBV12-4,14
CASSLGQGFQPQHF,TGTGCCAGCAGCTTGGGACAGGGCTTTCAGCCCCAGCATTTT,TRBD1,many,TRBJ1-5,TRBV5-6,14
CASTRAAGPQHF,TGTGCCAGCACTCGGGCCGCCGGGCCCCAGCATTTT,NA,NA,TRBJ1-5,TRBV6-1,12
CATSRDEASGRRKETQYF,TGTGCCACCAGCAGAGATGAGGCTAGCGGGAGACGAAAAGAGACCCAGTACTTC,TRBD2,many,TRBJ2-5,TRBV15,18
CAWTDKYEQYF,TGTGCCTGGACAGACAAGTACGAGCAGTACTTC,NA,NA,TRBJ2-7,TRBV30,11
CASSLAQQETQYF,TGTGCCAGCAGTTTGGCACAGCAAGAGACCCAGTACTTC,NA,many,TRBJ2-5,TRBV28,13
CASAREVNTEAFF,TGTGCCAGCGCCAGGGAGGTCAACACTGAAGCTTTCTTT,NA,many,TRBJ1-1,TRBV25-1,13
CSVFDPWPEQYF,TGCAGCGTTTTCGACCCCTGGCCCGAGCAGTACTTC,NA,many,TRBJ2-7,TRBV29-1,12
CASSPHQETQYF,TGCGCCAGCAGCCCACACCAAGAGACCCAGTACTTC,NA,many,TRBJ2-5,TRBV5-1,12
CASSQDLVAEQYF,TGTGCCAGCAGCCAAGATCTTGTGGCCGAGCAGTACTTC,NA,many,TRBJ2-7,TRBV3-1,13
CASSLGGTGTDTQYF,TGTGCCAGCAGTTTAGGGGGGACAGGGACAGATACGCAGTATTTT,TRBD1,few,TRBJ2-3,TRBV12-3/TRBV12-4,15
CASSLGWIAGGPLGGELFF,TGTGCCAGCAGTTTAGGATGGATAGCGGGAGGGCCTTTGGGCGGGGAGCTGTTTTTT,TRBD2,many,TRBJ2-2,TRBV12-3/TRBV12-4,19
CASGGRDYGYTF,TGTGCCAGCGGGGGAAGGGACTATGGCTACACCTTC,NA,many,TRBJ1-2,TRBV3-1,12
CASSEAEGPHGQYF,TGTGCCAGCAGTGAAGCGGAGGGACCCCACGGGCAGTACTTC,NA,NA,TRBJ2-7,TRBV6-1,14
CASSFSPGRGQETQYF,TGTGCCAGCAGTTTCTCTCCGGGCAGAGGCCAAGAGACCCAGTACTTC,NA,many,TRBJ2-5,TRBV27,16
CSARDPSGGRYEQYF,TGCAGTGCTAGAGACCCTAGCGGGGGCCGCTACGAGCAGTACTTC,TRBD2,many,TRBJ2-7,TRBV20-1,15
CASSVQSEAFF,TGTGCCAGCAGTGTACAGTCCGAAGCTTTCTTT,NA,many,TRBJ1-1,TRBV12-3/TRBV12-4,11
CASSLFEAGGEQETQYF,TGTGCCAGCAGTTTATTCGAAGCGGGAGGGGAACAAGAGACCCAGTACTTC,TRBD2,NA,TRBJ2-5,TRBV28,17
CASTDIGYEQYF,TGTGCCAGCACCGACATCGGCTACGAGCAGTACTTC,NA,few,TRBJ2-7,TRBV18,12
CSARDRLAGRQETQYF,TGCAGTGCTAGAGATAGACTAGCGGGACGCCAAGAGACCCAGTACTTC,TRBD2,few,TRBJ2-5,TRBV20-1,16
CASSLEGTVPTGTQYF,TGTGCCAGCAGCTTAGAAGGGACAGTCCCAACAGGGACCCAGTACTTC,TRBD1,NA,TRBJ2-5,TRBV7-9,16
CASSKDRGKETQYF,TGTGCCAGCAGCAAGGACAGGGGAAAGGAGACCCAGTACTTC,TRBD1,few,TRBJ2-5,TRBV12-3/TRBV12-4,14
CASSWGQVEGYTF,TGTGCCAGCAGTTGGGGCCAGGTGGAAGGCTACACCTTC,NA,few,TRBJ1-2,TRBV12-3/TRBV12-4,13
CASSYSGTSGTGELFF,TGTGCCAGCAGTTACTCCGGGACTAGCGGCACCGGGGAGCTGTTTTTT,TRBD2,NA,TRBJ2-2,TRBV6-5,16
CASSQDGRDYGYTF,TGTGCCAGCAGCCAAGATGGACGGGACTACGGCTACACCTTC,NA,NA,TRBJ1-2,TRBV3-1,14
CASSLENTIYF,TGTGCCAGCAGTTTAGAAAACACCATATATTTT,NA,many,TRBJ1-3,TRBV12-3/TRBV12-4,11
CASSPGTSALYEQYF,TGTGCCAGCAGTCCGGGGACTAGCGCGCTCTACGAGCAGTACTTC,TRBD2,NA,TRBJ2-7,TRBV12-3/TRBV12-4,15
CASSSPGQGAWGYTF,TGTGCCAGCAGTTCGCCGGGACAGGGGGCATGGGGCTACACCTTC,TRBD1,many,TRBJ1-2,TRBV27,15
CASSQGVGAVQETQYF,TGTGCCAGCAGCCAAGGAGTAGGGGCAGTTCAAGAGACCCAGTACTTC,NA,NA,TRBJ2-5,TRBV14,16
CASRPTGENIQYF,TGTGCCAGCAGACCTACAGGGGAAAACATTCAGTACTTC,TRBD1,NA,TRBJ2-4,TRBV6-2/TRBV6-3,13
CASRFQAGELFF,TGTGCCAGTAGGTTCCAGGCCGGGGAGCTGTTTTTT,NA,many,TRBJ2-2,TRBV19,12
CASRFNENTEAFF,TGTGCCAGCAGATTCAACGAGAACACTGAAGCTTTCTTT,NA,NA,TRBJ1-1,TRBV6-1,13
CSVEAATQETQYF,TGCAGCGTTGAAGCGGCGACACAAGAGACCCAGTACTTC,NA,many,TRBJ2-5,TRBV29-1,13
CASSQGQQGTYEQYF,TGCGCCAGCAGCCAAGGGCAACAAGGGACCTACGAGCAGTACTTC,NA,NA,TRBJ2-7,TRBV4-1,15
CSASPTVGATYNSPLHF,TGCAGTGCTAGCCCAACCGTAGGGGCAACCTATAATTCACCCCTCCACTTT,NA,many,TRBJ1-6,TRBV20-1,17
CASSWARRGGEAFF,TGTGCCAGCAGTTGGGCTCGGAGGGGGGGTGAAGCTTTCTTT,NA,NA,TRBJ1-1,TRBV12-3/TRBV12-4,14
CASSPWGGGSTGELFF,TGTGCCAGCAGCCCATGGGGGGGCGGTAGCACCGGGGAGCTGTTTTTT,NA,few,TRBJ2-2,TRBV11-1,16
CASSASTYEQYF,TGTGCCAGCAGTGCGTCGACCTACGAGCAGTACTTC,NA,many,TRBJ2-7,TRBV6-1,12